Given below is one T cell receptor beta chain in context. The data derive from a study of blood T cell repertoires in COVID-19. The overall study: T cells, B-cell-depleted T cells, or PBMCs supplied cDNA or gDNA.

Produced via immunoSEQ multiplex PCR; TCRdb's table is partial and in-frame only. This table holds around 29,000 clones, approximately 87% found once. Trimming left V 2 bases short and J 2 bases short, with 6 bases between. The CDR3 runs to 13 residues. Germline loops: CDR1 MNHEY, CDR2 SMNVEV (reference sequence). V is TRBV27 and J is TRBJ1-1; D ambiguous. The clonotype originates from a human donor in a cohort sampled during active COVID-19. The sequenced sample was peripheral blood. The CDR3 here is CASSLNQNTEAFF. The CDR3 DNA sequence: TGTGCCAGCAGTTTAAATCAAAACACTGAAGCTTTCTTT.